Listed below are T cell receptor beta chains from one sample, sequenced in a study of T-cell memory formation after mild COVID-19. TCRdb re-called the 5' RACE reads with MiXCR, one entry per CDR3 protein. This sample has hundreds of thousands of distinct CDR3 sequences, with about 15% found just once. The sequencing input was PBMCs or a T cell subset sorted from them (not recorded which). All receptors derive from a man aged 18 to 30 who had mild COVID-19 (a few samples of this study predate the infection). Cell type and time point are not known. The CDR3 runs from the conserved cysteine through the conserved F or W. D genes are given only for firm matches. For some rows the clone size is stated as once, few or many, or as a class when expanded; others skip it.

d_call: TRBD1; cdr3_length: 16; clone_size: NA; v_call: TRBV4-1; j_call: TRBJ2-7; cdr3_nt: TGCGCCAGCAGCCCGTCCGGACAGGGGTACTCCTACGAGCAGTACTTC; cdr3_aa: CASSPSGQGYSYEQYF
d_call: TRBD1; cdr3_length: 14; clone_size: few; v_call: TRBV5-4; j_call: TRBJ2-1; cdr3_nt: TGTGCCAGCAGCGCCCGGGACAGATACAATGAGCAGTTCTTC; cdr3_aa: CASSARDRYNEQFF
d_call: NA; cdr3_length: 16; clone_size: NA; v_call: TRBV6-2/TRBV6-3; j_call: TRBJ2-3; cdr3_nt: TGTGCCAGCAGTTATGGTGCAGGTTCAAGCGCAGATACGCAGTATTTT; cdr3_aa: CASSYGAGSSADTQYF
d_call: NA; cdr3_length: 11; clone_size: NA; v_call: TRBV12-3/TRBV12-4; j_call: TRBJ2-7; cdr3_nt: TGTGCCAGCAGTTTCCGGAGCGAGCAGTACTTC; cdr3_aa: CASSFRSEQYF
d_call: NA; cdr3_length: 13; clone_size: NA; v_call: TRBV4-3; j_call: TRBJ2-2; cdr3_nt: TGCGCCAGCAGCCAAGGGGATTCCGGGGAGCTGTTTTTT; cdr3_aa: CASSQGDSGELFF
d_call: TRBD1; cdr3_length: 13; clone_size: NA; v_call: TRBV9; j_call: TRBJ2-3; cdr3_nt: TGTGCCAGCGGGACAGGGGGCAGAGATACGCAGTATTTT; cdr3_aa: CASGTGGRDTQYF
d_call: NA; cdr3_length: 13; clone_size: many; v_call: TRBV18; j_call: TRBJ2-5; cdr3_nt: TGTGCCAGCTCCCCCAGTTTCGGAGAGACCCAGTACTTC; cdr3_aa: CASSPSFGETQYF
d_call: NA; cdr3_length: 14; clone_size: few; v_call: TRBV20-1; j_call: TRBJ2-2; cdr3_nt: TGCAGTGCTAGGTCGACAGGATCTTCCGGGGAGCTGTTTTTT; cdr3_aa: CSARSTGSSGELFF
d_call: TRBD2; cdr3_length: 15; clone_size: few; v_call: TRBV6-5; j_call: TRBJ2-7; cdr3_nt: TGTGCCAGCAGAAAGACTAGCTTCGACTCCTACGAGCAGTACTTC; cdr3_aa: CASRKTSFDSYEQYF
d_call: NA; cdr3_length: 13; clone_size: few; v_call: TRBV6-1; j_call: TRBJ2-5; cdr3_nt: TGTGCCAGCAGTGAACTAGGTGGGGAGACCCAGTACTTC; cdr3_aa: CASSELGGETQYF
d_call: TRBD1; cdr3_length: 15; clone_size: few; v_call: TRBV14; j_call: TRBJ2-1; cdr3_nt: TGTGCCAGCAGCCCACCACAGGGGACCTACAATGAGCAGTTCTTC; cdr3_aa: CASSPPQGTYNEQFF
d_call: NA; cdr3_length: 14; clone_size: NA; v_call: TRBV28; j_call: TRBJ1-1; cdr3_nt: TGTGCCAGCAGCTTTTCGGGGGGACGTCCGAGAGCTTTCTTT; cdr3_aa: CASSFSGGRPRAFF
d_call: TRBD1; cdr3_length: 15; clone_size: few; v_call: TRBV6-6; j_call: TRBJ1-6; cdr3_nt: TGTGCCAGCAGCCTCCCGGGACAGGGGGATTCACCCCTCCACTTT; cdr3_aa: CASSLPGQGDSPLHF
d_call: NA; cdr3_length: 12; clone_size: few; v_call: TRBV4-1; j_call: TRBJ2-7; cdr3_nt: TGCGCCAGCAGCCAAGTGGGCTACGAGCAGTACTTC; cdr3_aa: CASSQVGYEQYF
d_call: NA; cdr3_length: 12; clone_size: NA; v_call: TRBV12-3/TRBV12-4; j_call: TRBJ2-7; cdr3_nt: TGTGCCAGCAGTTTCTCCGGAAACGAGCAGTACTTC; cdr3_aa: CASSFSGNEQYF
d_call: TRBD2; cdr3_length: 19; clone_size: NA; v_call: TRBV3-1; j_call: TRBJ2-3; cdr3_nt: TGTGCCAGCAGCCACACCCTTGGGCGGGGGGGCCGAGATTCAGATACGCAGTATTTT; cdr3_aa: CASSHTLGRGGRDSDTQYF
d_call: NA; cdr3_length: 15; clone_size: NA; v_call: TRBV6-5; j_call: TRBJ1-1; cdr3_nt: TGTGCCAGCAGTTACCTGGGACCTTTGAACACTGAAGCTTTCTTT; cdr3_aa: CASSYLGPLNTEAFF
d_call: NA; cdr3_length: 14; clone_size: few; v_call: TRBV19; j_call: TRBJ2-7; cdr3_nt: TGTGCCAGTAGTGGGGGACCGGGATCCTACGAGCAGTACTTC; cdr3_aa: CASSGGPGSYEQYF
d_call: NA; cdr3_length: 12; clone_size: few; v_call: TRBV20-1; j_call: TRBJ2-3; cdr3_nt: TGCAGTAATGACGGGGATTTCGGTACGCAGTATTTT; cdr3_aa: CSNDGDFGTQYF
d_call: NA; cdr3_length: 13; clone_size: few; v_call: TRBV7-9; j_call: TRBJ2-5; cdr3_nt: TGTGCCAGCAGCCAGGGAATGAGAGAGACCCAGTACTTC; cdr3_aa: CASSQGMRETQYF
d_call: TRBD1; cdr3_length: 15; clone_size: NA; v_call: TRBV10-3; j_call: TRBJ2-7; cdr3_nt: TGTGCCATCAGTGCCGACAGGGTCCGGATCTACGAGCAGTACTTC; cdr3_aa: CAISADRVRIYEQYF
d_call: TRBD2; cdr3_length: 15; clone_size: NA; v_call: TRBV6-5; j_call: TRBJ2-2; cdr3_nt: TGTGCCAGCAGGTCCGGACTAGCGGGGGGCGGGGAGCTGTTTTTT; cdr3_aa: CASRSGLAGGGELFF
d_call: NA; cdr3_length: 18; clone_size: many; v_call: TRBV4-1; j_call: TRBJ1-5; cdr3_nt: TGCGCCAGCAGCCAAGAACCGCCAGGGGCAGATAGCAATCAGCCCCAGCATTTT; cdr3_aa: CASSQEPPGADSNQPQHF
d_call: NA; cdr3_length: 15; clone_size: NA; v_call: TRBV6-5; j_call: TRBJ1-5; cdr3_nt: TGTGCCAGCAGTAGATCCGGTGTGGGGAATCAGCCCCAGCATTTT; cdr3_aa: CASSRSGVGNQPQHF
d_call: NA; cdr3_length: 15; clone_size: few; v_call: TRBV6-2/TRBV6-3; j_call: TRBJ1-1; cdr3_nt: TGTGCCAGCAGTTGGTTCCCCGGGAGGAGACCTGAAGCTTTCTTT; cdr3_aa: CASSWFPGRRPEAFF
d_call: TRBD1; cdr3_length: 18; clone_size: NA; v_call: TRBV29-1; j_call: TRBJ2-3; cdr3_nt: TGCAGCGTTGAAGGGCTGGTCTTCGGACAGGGCAACACAGATACGCAGTATTTT; cdr3_aa: CSVEGLVFGQGNTDTQYF
d_call: NA; cdr3_length: 13; clone_size: NA; v_call: TRBV24-1; j_call: TRBJ2-3; cdr3_nt: TGTGCCACCAGTGATTCCAGGCCGGATACGCAGTATTTT; cdr3_aa: CATSDSRPDTQYF
d_call: TRBD1; cdr3_length: 15; clone_size: NA; v_call: TRBV6-5; j_call: TRBJ2-1; cdr3_nt: TGTGCCAGCAGTAGACAGGGGGCTCTACCCAATGAGCAGTTCTTC; cdr3_aa: CASSRQGALPNEQFF
d_call: TRBD2; cdr3_length: 13; clone_size: NA; v_call: TRBV20-1; j_call: TRBJ2-5; cdr3_nt: TGCAGTGCTAGAGAAGCGGGGCAAGAGACCCAGTACTTC; cdr3_aa: CSAREAGQETQYF
d_call: TRBD1; cdr3_length: 15; clone_size: few; v_call: TRBV2; j_call: TRBJ1-5; cdr3_nt: TGTGCCAGCAGTGATACAGGGGCCGGCAATCAGCCCCAGCATTTT; cdr3_aa: CASSDTGAGNQPQHF
d_call: TRBD2; cdr3_length: 16; clone_size: many; v_call: TRBV18; j_call: TRBJ2-1; cdr3_nt: TGTGCCAGCTCACTGCCTGGCGGGGGGGCTGTCAATGAGCAGTTCTTC; cdr3_aa: CASSLPGGGAVNEQFF
d_call: TRBD2; cdr3_length: 14; clone_size: NA; v_call: TRBV5-1; j_call: TRBJ2-5; cdr3_nt: TGCGCCAACCAACGAGCGGGGACGCAAGAGACCCAGTACTTC; cdr3_aa: CANQRAGTQETQYF
d_call: TRBD1; cdr3_length: 13; clone_size: NA; v_call: TRBV29-1; j_call: TRBJ2-7; cdr3_nt: TGCAGCGTTGAATTCAGGGGGCTCTACGAGCAGTACTTC; cdr3_aa: CSVEFRGLYEQYF
d_call: NA; cdr3_length: 14; clone_size: few; v_call: TRBV29-1; j_call: TRBJ2-7; cdr3_nt: TGCAGCGTTGAAAATCCGCGGGGAGGCTACGAGCAGTACTTC; cdr3_aa: CSVENPRGGYEQYF
d_call: TRBD2; cdr3_length: 15; clone_size: NA; v_call: TRBV20-1; j_call: TRBJ2-3; cdr3_nt: TGCAGTGCTAGACGCAGCGGGGGGGCGGAAGATACGCAGTATTTT; cdr3_aa: CSARRSGGAEDTQYF
d_call: NA; cdr3_length: 14; clone_size: NA; v_call: TRBV18; j_call: TRBJ1-1; cdr3_nt: TGTGCCAGCTCACGACTGAAGGGAAACACTGAAGCTTTCTTT; cdr3_aa: CASSRLKGNTEAFF
d_call: NA; cdr3_length: 12; clone_size: NA; v_call: TRBV7-9; j_call: TRBJ1-1; cdr3_nt: TGTGCCAGCAGCTTTAGTAGGACTGAAGCTTTCTTT; cdr3_aa: CASSFSRTEAFF
d_call: NA; cdr3_length: 13; clone_size: NA; v_call: TRBV20-1; j_call: TRBJ2-7; cdr3_nt: TGCAGTGCCGAAGGGGACACCGGGGACGAGCAGTACTTC; cdr3_aa: CSAEGDTGDEQYF
d_call: NA; cdr3_length: 16; clone_size: few; v_call: TRBV7-9; j_call: TRBJ2-7; cdr3_nt: TGTGCCAGCTCCGGGCCAAAGACAGGAACTCCCTACGAGCAGTACTTC; cdr3_aa: CASSGPKTGTPYEQYF
d_call: NA; cdr3_length: 13; clone_size: few; v_call: TRBV6-5; j_call: TRBJ1-1; cdr3_nt: TGTGCCAGCAGTGAAGGGACGGGCACTGAAGCTTTCTTT; cdr3_aa: CASSEGTGTEAFF
d_call: NA; cdr3_length: 14; clone_size: few; v_call: TRBV5-5; j_call: TRBJ1-5; cdr3_nt: TGTGCCAGCAGCTTCGGGACAATAAATCAGCCCCAGCATTTT; cdr3_aa: CASSFGTINQPQHF
d_call: NA; cdr3_length: 16; clone_size: few; v_call: TRBV21-1; j_call: TRBJ2-1; cdr3_nt: TGTGCCAGCAGCAAAGGGGGGGGCAGGCCTCACAATGAGCAGTTCTTC; cdr3_aa: CASSKGGGRPHNEQFF
d_call: NA; cdr3_length: 15; clone_size: NA; v_call: TRBV6-2/TRBV6-3; j_call: TRBJ2-5; cdr3_nt: TGTGCCAGCAGTTCCTCACAGGGAAACTCCGAGACCCAGTACTTC; cdr3_aa: CASSSSQGNSETQYF
d_call: NA; cdr3_length: 17; clone_size: NA; v_call: TRBV14; j_call: TRBJ2-1; cdr3_nt: TGTGCCAGCAGCCAGGACGGGGGGCGACTGTCCTACAATGAGCAGTTCTTC; cdr3_aa: CASSQDGGRLSYNEQFF
d_call: TRBD2; cdr3_length: 17; clone_size: NA; v_call: TRBV7-8; j_call: TRBJ2-7; cdr3_nt: TGTGCCAGCAGCCCTCGGAATAGCGGGACCACCTCCCACGAGCAGTACTTC; cdr3_aa: CASSPRNSGTTSHEQYF
d_call: TRBD2; cdr3_length: 15; clone_size: few; v_call: TRBV5-6; j_call: TRBJ2-5; cdr3_nt: TGTGCCAGCAGTAAAGGACTAGCATACCAGGAGACCCAGTACTTC; cdr3_aa: CASSKGLAYQETQYF
d_call: NA; cdr3_length: 12; clone_size: few; v_call: TRBV21-1; j_call: TRBJ1-5; cdr3_nt: TGTGCCAGCAGCAAAACTAATCAGCCCCAGCATTTT; cdr3_aa: CASSKTNQPQHF
d_call: NA; cdr3_length: 13; clone_size: NA; v_call: TRBV6-2/TRBV6-3; j_call: TRBJ2-7; cdr3_nt: TGTGCCAGCAATTCCTGGACAGACGGCGAGCAGTACTTC; cdr3_aa: CASNSWTDGEQYF
d_call: NA; cdr3_length: 17; clone_size: NA; v_call: TRBV4-2; j_call: TRBJ2-5; cdr3_nt: TGTGCCAGCAGCCTCCGAGGATCCTGGGGAATCCAAGAGACCCAGTACTTC; cdr3_aa: CASSLRGSWGIQETQYF
d_call: TRBD1; cdr3_length: 14; clone_size: NA; v_call: TRBV3-1; j_call: TRBJ1-2; cdr3_nt: TGTGCCAGCAGCGTTGCCCAGGGGGACTATGGCTACACCTTC; cdr3_aa: CASSVAQGDYGYTF
d_call: TRBD1; cdr3_length: 17; clone_size: NA; v_call: TRBV2; j_call: TRBJ2-5; cdr3_nt: TGTGCCAGCAGTGAAGAGGTTTGGACAGGGGGTCGGGAGACCCAGTACTTC; cdr3_aa: CASSEEVWTGGRETQYF
d_call: TRBD2; cdr3_length: 16; clone_size: few; v_call: TRBV12-3/TRBV12-4; j_call: TRBJ2-5; cdr3_nt: TGTGCCAGCAGAGCGACTAGCGGGGGGGCGGTCGAGACCCAGTACTTC; cdr3_aa: CASRATSGGAVETQYF
d_call: NA; cdr3_length: 17; clone_size: few; v_call: TRBV7-3; j_call: TRBJ2-2; cdr3_nt: TGTGCCAGCAGCTTATCGGCGGGAATGTTTAACACCGGGGAGCTGTTTTTT; cdr3_aa: CASSLSAGMFNTGELFF
d_call: TRBD2; cdr3_length: 16; clone_size: NA; v_call: TRBV20-1; j_call: TRBJ2-1; cdr3_nt: TGCAGAGCAAGCTCGTTGGCGGGGGACTCCTACAATGAGCAGTTCTTC; cdr3_aa: CRASSLAGDSYNEQFF
d_call: TRBD1; cdr3_length: 13; clone_size: few; v_call: TRBV25-1; j_call: TRBJ1-4; cdr3_nt: TGTGCCAGCGGACAGGCTGGGGGTGAAAAACTGTTTTTT; cdr3_aa: CASGQAGGEKLFF
d_call: NA; cdr3_length: 15; clone_size: NA; v_call: TRBV12-3/TRBV12-4; j_call: TRBJ1-6; cdr3_nt: TGTGCCAGCAGTCAACTGGGGGGGATGGGTTCACCCCTCCACTTT; cdr3_aa: CASSQLGGMGSPLHF
d_call: NA; cdr3_length: 14; clone_size: few; v_call: TRBV5-6; j_call: TRBJ2-3; cdr3_nt: TGTGCCAGCAGCTTGGTGAGAAACGCAGATACGCAGTATTTT; cdr3_aa: CASSLVRNADTQYF
d_call: NA; cdr3_length: 12; clone_size: NA; v_call: TRBV5-6; j_call: TRBJ2-3; cdr3_nt: TGTGCCAGCAGCTGGGCGACGGAGAAGGGGTATTTT; cdr3_aa: CASSWATEKGYF
d_call: NA; cdr3_length: 12; clone_size: few; v_call: TRBV7-9; j_call: TRBJ2-7; cdr3_nt: TGTGCCAGCAGCTCAGAGTTTTACGAGCAGTACTTC; cdr3_aa: CASSSEFYEQYF
d_call: NA; cdr3_length: 14; clone_size: NA; v_call: TRBV4-2; j_call: TRBJ2-1; cdr3_nt: TGTGCCAGCAGCCCTCGAGGGTTCAACAATGAGCAGTTCTTC; cdr3_aa: CASSPRGFNNEQFF